This T cell receptor beta chain stems from a study of T cells in Graves' hyperthyroidism and ophthalmopathy. From RNA transcripts, TCR beta CDR3 regions were amplified. The HTBI primer set drove a first-round RT-PCR of the TCR CDR3. TCRdb reprocessed the multiplex PCR reads via MiXCR and lists one record per CDR3 protein. The top ten hold 10% of the sample, which has about 98,000 distinct CDR3 sequences, 35% to 45% seen once. This clonotype was recorded many times. The V and J ends lost 4 bases and 11 bases respectively, with 19 bases between them. CDR1 and CDR2 (germline): SGHDN, FVKESK. The CDR3 has 14 residues.

The TCR comes from a woman under 40 with Graves' hyperthyroidism. The gene calls are TRBV14 and TRBJ2-3, with D perhaps TRBD2 (6 bases). Sequenced input: peripheral blood or thyroid tissue (not recorded which). The CDR3 bases are TGTGCCAGCAGCCTTAGTACTAGCCCCGAACTGCAGTATTTT. The encoded protein is CASSLSTSPELQYF.